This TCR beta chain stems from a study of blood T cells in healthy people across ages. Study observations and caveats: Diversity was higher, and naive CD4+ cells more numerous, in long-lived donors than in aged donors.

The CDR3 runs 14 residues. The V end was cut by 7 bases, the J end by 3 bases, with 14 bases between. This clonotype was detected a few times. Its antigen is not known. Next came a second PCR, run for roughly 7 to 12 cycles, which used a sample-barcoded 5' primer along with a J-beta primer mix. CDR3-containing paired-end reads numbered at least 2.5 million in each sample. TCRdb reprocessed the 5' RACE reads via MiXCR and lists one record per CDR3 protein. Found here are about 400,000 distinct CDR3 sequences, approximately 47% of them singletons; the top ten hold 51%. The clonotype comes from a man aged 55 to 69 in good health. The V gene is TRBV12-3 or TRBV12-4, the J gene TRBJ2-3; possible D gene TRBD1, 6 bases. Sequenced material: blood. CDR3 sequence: CASTRNRATDTQYF. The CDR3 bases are TGTGCCAGCACCCGAAACAGGGCTACAGATACGCAGTATTTT.